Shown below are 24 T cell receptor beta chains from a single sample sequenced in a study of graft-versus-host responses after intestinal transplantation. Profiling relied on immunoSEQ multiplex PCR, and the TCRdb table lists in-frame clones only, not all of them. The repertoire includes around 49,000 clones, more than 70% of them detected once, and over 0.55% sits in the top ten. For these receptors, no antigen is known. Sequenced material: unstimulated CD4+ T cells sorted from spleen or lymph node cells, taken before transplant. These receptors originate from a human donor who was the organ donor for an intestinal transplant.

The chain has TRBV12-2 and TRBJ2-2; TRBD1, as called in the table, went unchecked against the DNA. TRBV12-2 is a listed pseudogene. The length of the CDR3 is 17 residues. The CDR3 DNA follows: TGTGCAAGTCGCTTTTATGGGGGCGGCGACAGCACCGGGGAGCTGTTTTTT. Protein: CASRFYGGGDSTGELFF.

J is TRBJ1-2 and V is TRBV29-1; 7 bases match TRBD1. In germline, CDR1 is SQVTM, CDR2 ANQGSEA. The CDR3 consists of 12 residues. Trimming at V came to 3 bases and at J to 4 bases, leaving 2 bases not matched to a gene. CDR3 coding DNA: TGCAGCGTTGACGACAGGGCCTATGGCTACACCTTC. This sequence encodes CSVDDRAYGYTF. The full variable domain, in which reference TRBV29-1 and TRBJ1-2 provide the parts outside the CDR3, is SAVISQKPSRDICQRGTSLTIQCQVDSQVTMMFWYRQQPGQSLTLIATANQGSEATYESGFVIDKFPISRPNLTFSTLTVSNMSPEDSSIYLCSVDDRAYGYTFGSGTRLTVV.

The CDR3 DNA is TGCGCCAGCAGTATGGTAGCGGAGAACACCGGGGAGCTGTTTTTT. Translation: CASSMVAENTGELFF. The chain uses TRBV5-1 and TRBJ2-2, with D tentatively TRBD2 (6 bases). The germline gives CDR1 SGHRS, CDR2 YFSETQ. The CDR3 spans 15 residues. V lost 5 bases to trimming and J lost 1 base, with 12 bases between them.

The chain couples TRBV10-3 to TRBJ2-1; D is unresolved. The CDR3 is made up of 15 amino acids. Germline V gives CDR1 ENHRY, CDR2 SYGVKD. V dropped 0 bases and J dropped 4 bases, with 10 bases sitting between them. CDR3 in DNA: TGTGCCATCAGTGAGTCGGGCGACGCATACAATGAGCAGTTCTTC. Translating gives CAISESGDAYNEQFF.

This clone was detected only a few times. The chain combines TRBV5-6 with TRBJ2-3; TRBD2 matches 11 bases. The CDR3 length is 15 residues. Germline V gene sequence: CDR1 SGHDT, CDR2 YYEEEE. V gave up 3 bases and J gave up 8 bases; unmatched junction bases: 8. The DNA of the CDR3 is TGTGCCAGCAGCTGGACCACTAGCGGGAGACTTACGCAGTATTTT. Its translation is CASSWTTSGRLTQYF.

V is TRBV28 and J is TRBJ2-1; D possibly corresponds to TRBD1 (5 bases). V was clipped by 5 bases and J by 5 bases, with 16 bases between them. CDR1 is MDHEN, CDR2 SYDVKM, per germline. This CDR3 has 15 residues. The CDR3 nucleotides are TGTGCCAGCAGTCCCCCTCAGGGCGGAGACAATGAGCAGTTCTTC. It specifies CASSPPQGGDNEQFF. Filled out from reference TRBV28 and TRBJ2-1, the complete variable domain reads DVKVTQSSRYLVKRTGEKVFLECVQDMDHENMFWYRQDPGLGLRLIYFSYDVKMKEKGDIPEGYSVSREKKERFSLILESASTNQTSMYLCASSPPQGGDNEQFFGPGTRLTVL.

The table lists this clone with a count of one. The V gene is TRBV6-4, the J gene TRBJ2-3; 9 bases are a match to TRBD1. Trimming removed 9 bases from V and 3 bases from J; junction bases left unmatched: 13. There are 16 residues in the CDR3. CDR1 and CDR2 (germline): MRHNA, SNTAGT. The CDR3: CASSLRRTGATDTQYF. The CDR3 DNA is TGTGCCAGTAGCCTCAGAAGGACAGGGGCAACAGATACGCAGTATTTT.

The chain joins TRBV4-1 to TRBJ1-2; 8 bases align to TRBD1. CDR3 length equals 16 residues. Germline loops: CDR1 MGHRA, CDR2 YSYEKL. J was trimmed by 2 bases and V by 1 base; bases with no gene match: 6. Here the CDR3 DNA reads TGCGCCAGCAGCCAAGCCCGGACAGGGATAAACTATGGCTACACCTTC. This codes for CASSQARTGINYGYTF.

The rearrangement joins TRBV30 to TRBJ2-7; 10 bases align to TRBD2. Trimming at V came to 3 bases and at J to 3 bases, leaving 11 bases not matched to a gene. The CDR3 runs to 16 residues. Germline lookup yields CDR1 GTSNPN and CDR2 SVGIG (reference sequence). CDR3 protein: CAWSKARASGGYEQYF. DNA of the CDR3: TGTGCCTGGAGCAAAGCCCGGGCTAGCGGGGGCTACGAGCAGTACTTC.

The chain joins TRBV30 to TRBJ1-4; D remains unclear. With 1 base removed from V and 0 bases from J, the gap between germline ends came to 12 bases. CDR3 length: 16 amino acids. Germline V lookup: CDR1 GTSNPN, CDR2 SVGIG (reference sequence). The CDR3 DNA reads TGTGCCTGGAGTGCCCCGACGGGTGCAACTAATGAAAAACTGTTTTTT. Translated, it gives CAWSAPTGATNEKLFF.

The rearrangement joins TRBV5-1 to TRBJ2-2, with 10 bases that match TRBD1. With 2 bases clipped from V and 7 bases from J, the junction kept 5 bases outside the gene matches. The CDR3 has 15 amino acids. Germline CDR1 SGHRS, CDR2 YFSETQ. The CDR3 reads CASSFRDRGSGELFF. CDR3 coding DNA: TGCGCCAGCAGCTTTCGGGACAGGGGAAGCGGGGAGCTGTTTTTT.

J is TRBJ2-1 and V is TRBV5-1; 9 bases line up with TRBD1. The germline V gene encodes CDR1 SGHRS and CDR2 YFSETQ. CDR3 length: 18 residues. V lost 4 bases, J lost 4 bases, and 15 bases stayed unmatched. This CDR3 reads CASSPLPLGQGAYNEQFF. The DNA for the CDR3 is TGCGCCAGCAGCCCACTCCCCCTGGGACAGGGCGCTTACAATGAGCAGTTCTTC.

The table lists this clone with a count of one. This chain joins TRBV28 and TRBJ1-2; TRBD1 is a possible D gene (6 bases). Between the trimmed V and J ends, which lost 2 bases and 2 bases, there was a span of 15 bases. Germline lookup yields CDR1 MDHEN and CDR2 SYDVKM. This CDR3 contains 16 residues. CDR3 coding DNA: TGTGCCAGCAGTTTACTCTCCCCTCAGGGGAACTATGGCTACACCTTC. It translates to CASSLLSPQGNYGYTF.

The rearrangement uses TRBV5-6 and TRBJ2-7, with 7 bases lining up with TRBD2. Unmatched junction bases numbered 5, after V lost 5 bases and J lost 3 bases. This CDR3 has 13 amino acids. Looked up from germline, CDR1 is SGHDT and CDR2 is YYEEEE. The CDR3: CASRGSGIYEQYF. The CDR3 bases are TGTGCCAGCAGGGGAAGCGGGATCTACGAGCAGTACTTC.

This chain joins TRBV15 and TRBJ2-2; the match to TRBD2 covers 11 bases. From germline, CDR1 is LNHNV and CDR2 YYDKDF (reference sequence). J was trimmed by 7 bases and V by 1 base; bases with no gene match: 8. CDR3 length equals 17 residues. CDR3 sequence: CATSRAGSGRVGGELFF. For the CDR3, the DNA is TGTGCCACCAGCAGAGCCGGTAGCGGGAGGGTTGGCGGGGAGCTGTTTTTT. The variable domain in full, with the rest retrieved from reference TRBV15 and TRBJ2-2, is DAMVIQNPRYQVTQFGKPVTLSCSQTLNHNVMYWYQQKSSQAPKLLFHYYDKDFNNEADTPDNFQSRRPNTSFCFLDIRSPGLGDTAMYLCATSRAGSGRVGGELFFGEGSRLTVL.

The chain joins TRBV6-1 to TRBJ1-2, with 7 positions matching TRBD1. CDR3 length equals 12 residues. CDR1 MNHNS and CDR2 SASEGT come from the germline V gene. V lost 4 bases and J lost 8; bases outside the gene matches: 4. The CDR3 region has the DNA TGTGCCAGCAGTGTCAGGGGGGACGGCTACACCTTC. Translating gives CASSVRGDGYTF.

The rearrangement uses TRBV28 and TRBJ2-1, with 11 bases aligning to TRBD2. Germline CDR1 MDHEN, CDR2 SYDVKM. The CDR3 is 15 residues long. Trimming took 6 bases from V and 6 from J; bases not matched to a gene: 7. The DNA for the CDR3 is TGTGCCAGCAGCATAGCGGGAGGGCCCTTCAATGAGCAGTTCTTC. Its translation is CASSIAGGPFNEQFF.

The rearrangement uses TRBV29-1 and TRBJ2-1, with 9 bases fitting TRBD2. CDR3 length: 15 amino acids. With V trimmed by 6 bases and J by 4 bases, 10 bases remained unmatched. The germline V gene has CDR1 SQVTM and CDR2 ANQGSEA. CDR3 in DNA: TGCAGCGTGGTTTTTCTAGCGGGGTTTTACAATGAGCAGTTCTTC. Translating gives CSVVFLAGFYNEQFF.

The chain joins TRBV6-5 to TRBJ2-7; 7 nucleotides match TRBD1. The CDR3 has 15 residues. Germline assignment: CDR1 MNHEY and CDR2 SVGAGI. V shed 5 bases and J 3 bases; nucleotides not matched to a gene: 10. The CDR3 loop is CASSTETGTVYEQYF. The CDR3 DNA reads TGTGCCAGCAGTACCGAAACCGGGACAGTCTACGAGCAGTACTTC.

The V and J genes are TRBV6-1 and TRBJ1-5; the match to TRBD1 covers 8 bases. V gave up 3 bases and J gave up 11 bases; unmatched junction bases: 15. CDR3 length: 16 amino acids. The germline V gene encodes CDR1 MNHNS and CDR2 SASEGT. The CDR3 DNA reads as TGTGCCAGCAGTGATCGTCCAGGCAGGGGGCGCGGGTCCCAGCATTTT. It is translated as CASSDRPGRGRGSQHF.

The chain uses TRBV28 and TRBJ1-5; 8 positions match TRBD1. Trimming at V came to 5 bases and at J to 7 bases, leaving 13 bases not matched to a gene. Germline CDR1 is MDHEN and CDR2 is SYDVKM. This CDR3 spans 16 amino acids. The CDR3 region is CASSLYGQGRGQPQHF. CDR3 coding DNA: TGTGCCAGCAGTCTCTACGGACAGGGCCGGGGGCAGCCCCAGCATTTT.

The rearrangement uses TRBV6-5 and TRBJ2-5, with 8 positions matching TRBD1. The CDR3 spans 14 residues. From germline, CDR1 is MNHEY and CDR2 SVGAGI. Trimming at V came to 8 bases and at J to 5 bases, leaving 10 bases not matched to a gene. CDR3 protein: CASGNRQGPETQYF. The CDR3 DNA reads TGTGCCAGCGGAAATAGACAGGGGCCGGAGACCCAGTACTTC.

CDR3 residues: CASSPRTQETQYF. DNA for the CDR3: TGTGCCAGCAGCCCCCGGACACAAGAGACCCAGTACTTC. This chain links TRBV11-2 with TRBJ2-5; D is perhaps TRBD1 (5 bases). Trimming removed 5 bases at V and 2 bases at J, with 9 bases between. The CDR3 runs to 13 residues. Germline loops: CDR1 SGHAT, CDR2 FQNNGV.

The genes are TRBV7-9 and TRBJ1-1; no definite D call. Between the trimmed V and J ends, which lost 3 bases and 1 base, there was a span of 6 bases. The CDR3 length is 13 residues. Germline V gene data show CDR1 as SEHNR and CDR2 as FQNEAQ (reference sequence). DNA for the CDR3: TGTGCCAGCAGCTTTTGGGCGAACACTGAAGCTTTCTTT. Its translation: CASSFWANTEAFF.